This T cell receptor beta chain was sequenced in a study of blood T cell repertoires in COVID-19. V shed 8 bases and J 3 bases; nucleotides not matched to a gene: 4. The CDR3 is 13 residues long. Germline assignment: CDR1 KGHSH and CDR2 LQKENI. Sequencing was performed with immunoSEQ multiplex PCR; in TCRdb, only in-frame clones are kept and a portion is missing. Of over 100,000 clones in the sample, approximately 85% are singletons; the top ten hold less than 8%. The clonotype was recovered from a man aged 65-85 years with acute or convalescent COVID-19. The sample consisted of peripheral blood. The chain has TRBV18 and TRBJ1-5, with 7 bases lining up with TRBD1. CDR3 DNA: TGTGCCAGCGCCCAGGGGGACAATCAGCCCCAGCATTTT. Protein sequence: CASAQGDNQPQHF. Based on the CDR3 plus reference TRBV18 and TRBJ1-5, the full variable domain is NAGVMQNPRHLVRRRGQEARLRCSPMKGHSHVYWYRQLPEEGLKFMVYLQKENIIDESGMPKERFSAEFPKEGPSILRIQQVVRGDSAAYFCASAQGDNQPQHFGDGTRLSIL.